This TCR beta chain was found in a study of PD-1 and CTLA-4 blockade in melanoma. Data came from immunoSEQ multiplex PCR; TCRdb stores just in-frame clones and leaves some out. This table has about 16,000 clones, about two thirds appearing once. The germline gives CDR1 SGHAT, CDR2 FQNNGV. The CDR3 has 16 amino acids. V gave up 4 bases and J gave up 0 bases; unmatched junction bases: 1. The chain has TRBV11-2 and TRBJ2-1; 12 positions agree with TRBD2. The sequencing used CD8+ T cells from peripheral blood, collected from a patient given anti-PD-1 treatment. The TCR comes from a human donor with melanoma. CDR3 bases: TGTGCCAGCAGCTCGACTAGCGGGAGCTCCTACAATGAGCAGTTCTTC. Translating gives CASSSTSGSSYNEQFF.